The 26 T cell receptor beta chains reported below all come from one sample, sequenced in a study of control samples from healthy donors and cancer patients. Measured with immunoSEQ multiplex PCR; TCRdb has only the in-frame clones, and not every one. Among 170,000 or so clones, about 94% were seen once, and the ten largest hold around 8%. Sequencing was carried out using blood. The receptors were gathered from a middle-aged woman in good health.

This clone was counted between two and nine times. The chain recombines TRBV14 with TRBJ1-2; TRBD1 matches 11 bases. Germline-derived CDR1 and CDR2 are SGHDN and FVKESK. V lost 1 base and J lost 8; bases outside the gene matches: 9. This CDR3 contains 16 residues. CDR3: CASSQVTGQGAGGYTF. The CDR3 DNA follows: TGTGCCAGCAGCCAAGTAACCGGACAGGGGGCGGGAGGCTACACCTTC.

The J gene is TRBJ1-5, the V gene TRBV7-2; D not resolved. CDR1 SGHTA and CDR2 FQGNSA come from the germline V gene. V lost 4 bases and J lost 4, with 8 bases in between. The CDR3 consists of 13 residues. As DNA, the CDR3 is TGTGCCAGCAGCTCCACTTATAATCAGCCCCAGCATTTT. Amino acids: CASSSTYNQPQHF.

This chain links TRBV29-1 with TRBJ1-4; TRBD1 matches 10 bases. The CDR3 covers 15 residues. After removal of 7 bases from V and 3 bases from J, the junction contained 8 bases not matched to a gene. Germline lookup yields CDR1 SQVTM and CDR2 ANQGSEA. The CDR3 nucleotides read TGCAGCGGGGGTGACAGGGGGCGGGCTAATGAAAAACTGTTTTTT. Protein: CSGGDRGRANEKLFF.

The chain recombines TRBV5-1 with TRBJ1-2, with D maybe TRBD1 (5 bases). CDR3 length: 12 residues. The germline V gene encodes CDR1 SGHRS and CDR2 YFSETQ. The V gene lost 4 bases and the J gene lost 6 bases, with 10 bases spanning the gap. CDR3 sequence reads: CASSPDNHGYTF. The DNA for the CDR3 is TGCGCCAGCAGCCCGGACAATCATGGCTACACCTTC. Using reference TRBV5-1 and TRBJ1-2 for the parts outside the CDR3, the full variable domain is KAGVTQTPRYLIKTRGQQVTLSCSPISGHRSVSWYQQTPGQGLQFLFEYFSETQRNKGNFPGRFSGRQFSNSRSEMNVSTLELGDSALYLCASSPDNHGYTFGSGTRLTVV.

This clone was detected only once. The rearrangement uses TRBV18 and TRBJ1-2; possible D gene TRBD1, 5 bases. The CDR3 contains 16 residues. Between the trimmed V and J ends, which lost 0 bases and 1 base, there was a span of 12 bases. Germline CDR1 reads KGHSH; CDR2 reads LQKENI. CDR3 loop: CASSPPIAGLNYGYTF. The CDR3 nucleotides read TGTGCCAGCTCACCACCCATCGCAGGGCTTAACTATGGCTACACCTTC.

The CDR3 loop is CAWSQETNYGYTF. CDR3 coding DNA: TGTGCCTGGAGCCAGGAGACTAACTATGGCTACACCTTC. The V gene is TRBV30, the J gene TRBJ1-2; D gene uncertain. The ends were cut back, 3 bases at V and 0 bases at J, with 8 bases in the middle. The length of the CDR3 is 13 residues. CDR1 and CDR2 (germline): GTSNPN, SVGIG (reference sequence).

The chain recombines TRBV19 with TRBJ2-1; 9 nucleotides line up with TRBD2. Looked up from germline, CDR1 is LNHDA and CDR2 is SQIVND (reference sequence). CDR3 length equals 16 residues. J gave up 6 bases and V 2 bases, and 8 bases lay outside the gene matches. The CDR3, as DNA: TGTGCCAGTAGTATAATGTCTAGCGGGGCGGCCAATGAGCAGTTCTTC. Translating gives CASSIMSSGAANEQFF. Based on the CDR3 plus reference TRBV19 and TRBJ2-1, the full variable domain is DGGITQSPKYLFRKEGQNVTLSCEQNLNHDAMYWYRQDPGQGLRLIYYSQIVNDFQKGDIAEGYSVSREKKESFPLTVTSAQKNPTAFYLCASSIMSSGAANEQFFGPGTRLTVL.

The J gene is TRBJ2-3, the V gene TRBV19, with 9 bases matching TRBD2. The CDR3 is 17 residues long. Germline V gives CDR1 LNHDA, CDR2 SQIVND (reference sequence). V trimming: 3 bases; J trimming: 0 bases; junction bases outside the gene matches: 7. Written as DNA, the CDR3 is TGTGCCAGTAGTATCGCGCCTAGCGGGGTGAGCACAGATACGCAGTATTTT. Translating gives CASSIAPSGVSTDTQYF.

The CDR3: CASSWGPKQETQYF. The CDR3 bases are TGTGCCAGCAGTTGGGGACCAAAACAAGAGACCCAGTACTTC. The gene calls are TRBV27 and TRBJ2-5; D may be TRBD1 or TRBD2 (5 bases each). Trimming took off 4 bases at V and 2 bases at J, with 11 bases between the two ends. The germline CDR1 and CDR2 sequences are MNHEY and SMNVEV (reference sequence). CDR3 length: 14 residues.

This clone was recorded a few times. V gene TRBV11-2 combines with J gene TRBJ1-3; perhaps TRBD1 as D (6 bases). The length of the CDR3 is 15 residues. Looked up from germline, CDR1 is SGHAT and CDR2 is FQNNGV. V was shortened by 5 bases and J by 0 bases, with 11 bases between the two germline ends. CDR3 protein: CASSRLDSSGNTIYF. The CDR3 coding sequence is TGTGCCAGCAGCCGTCTGGACAGCTCTGGAAACACCATATATTTT.

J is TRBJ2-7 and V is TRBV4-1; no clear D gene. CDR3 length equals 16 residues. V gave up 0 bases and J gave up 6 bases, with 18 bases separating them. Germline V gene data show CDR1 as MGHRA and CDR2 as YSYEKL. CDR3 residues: CASSQDWGIGVREQYF. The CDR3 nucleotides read TGCGCCAGCAGCCAAGATTGGGGAATAGGTGTCCGCGAGCAGTACTTC.

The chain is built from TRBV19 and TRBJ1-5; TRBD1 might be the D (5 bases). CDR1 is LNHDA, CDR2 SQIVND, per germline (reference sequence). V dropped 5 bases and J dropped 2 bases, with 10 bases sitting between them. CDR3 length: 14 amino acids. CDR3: CASSETARNQPQHF. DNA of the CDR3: TGTGCCAGTAGTGAGACAGCTCGCAATCAGCCCCAGCATTTT.

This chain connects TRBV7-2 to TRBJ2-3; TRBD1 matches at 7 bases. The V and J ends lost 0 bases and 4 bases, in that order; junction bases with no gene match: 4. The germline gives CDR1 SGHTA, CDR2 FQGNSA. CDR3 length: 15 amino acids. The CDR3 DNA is TGTGCCAGCAGCTTAGCAAGCCAGGGGGCAGATACGCAGTATTTT. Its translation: CASSLASQGADTQYF.

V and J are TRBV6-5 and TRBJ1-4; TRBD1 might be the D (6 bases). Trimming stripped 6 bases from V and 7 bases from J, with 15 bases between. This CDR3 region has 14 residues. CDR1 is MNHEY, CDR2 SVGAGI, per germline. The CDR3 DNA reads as TGTGCCAGCAGCCTACAGGGACTGGGTGAAAAACTGTTTTTT. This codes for CASSLQGLGEKLFF.

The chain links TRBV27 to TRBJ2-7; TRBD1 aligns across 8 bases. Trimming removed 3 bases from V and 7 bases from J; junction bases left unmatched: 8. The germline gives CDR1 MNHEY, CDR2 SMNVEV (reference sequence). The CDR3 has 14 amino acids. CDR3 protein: CASSLRTGTGEQYF. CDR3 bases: TGTGCCAGCAGTTTGAGGACAGGGACAGGAGAGCAGTACTTC.

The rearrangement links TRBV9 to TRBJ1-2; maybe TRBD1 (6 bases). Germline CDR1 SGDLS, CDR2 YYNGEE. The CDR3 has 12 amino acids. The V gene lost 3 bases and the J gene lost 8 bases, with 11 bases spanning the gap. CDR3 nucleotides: TGTGCCAGCAGCGCAACAGGGTTGGGCTACACCTTC. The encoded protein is CASSATGLGYTF.

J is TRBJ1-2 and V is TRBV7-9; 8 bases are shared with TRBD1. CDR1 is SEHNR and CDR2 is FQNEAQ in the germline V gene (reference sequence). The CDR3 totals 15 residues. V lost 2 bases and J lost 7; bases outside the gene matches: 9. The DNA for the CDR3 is TGTGCCAGCAGCTTATTAAGTACAGGACAGGGTGGCTACACCTTC. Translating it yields CASSLLSTGQGGYTF.

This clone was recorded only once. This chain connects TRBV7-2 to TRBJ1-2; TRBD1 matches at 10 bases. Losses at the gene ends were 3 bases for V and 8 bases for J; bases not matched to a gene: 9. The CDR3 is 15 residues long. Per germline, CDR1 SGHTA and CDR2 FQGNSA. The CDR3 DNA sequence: TGTGCCAGCAGCTTCCGGGACAGGGGTCTGTACGGCTACACCTTC. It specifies CASSFRDRGLYGYTF.

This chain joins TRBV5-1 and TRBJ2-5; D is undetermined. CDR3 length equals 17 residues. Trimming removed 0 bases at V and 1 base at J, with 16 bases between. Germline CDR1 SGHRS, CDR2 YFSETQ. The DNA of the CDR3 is TGCGCCAGCAGCTTGGATGGGTCCCAGGTCACCCAAGAGACCCAGTACTTC. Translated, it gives CASSLDGSQVTQETQYF. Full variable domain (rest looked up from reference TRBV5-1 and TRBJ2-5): KAGVTQTPRYLIKTRGQQVTLSCSPISGHRSVSWYQQTPGQGLQFLFEYFSETQRNKGNFPGRFSGRQFSNSRSEMNVSTLELGDSALYLCASSLDGSQVTQETQYFGPGTRLLVL.

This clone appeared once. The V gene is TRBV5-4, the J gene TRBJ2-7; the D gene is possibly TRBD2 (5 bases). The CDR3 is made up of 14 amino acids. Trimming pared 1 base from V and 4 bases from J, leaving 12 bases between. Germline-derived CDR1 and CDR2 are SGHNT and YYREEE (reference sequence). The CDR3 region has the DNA TGTGCCAGCAGCTTGACTAGTTCTCCTTACGAGCAGTACTTC. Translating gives CASSLTSSPYEQYF.

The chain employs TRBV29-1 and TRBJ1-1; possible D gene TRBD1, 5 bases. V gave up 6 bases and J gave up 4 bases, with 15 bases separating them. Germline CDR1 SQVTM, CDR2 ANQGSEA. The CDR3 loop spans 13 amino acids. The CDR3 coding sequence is TGCAGCGTATCCGGGACGGGGATCACTGAAGCTTTCTTT. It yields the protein CSVSGTGITEAFF.

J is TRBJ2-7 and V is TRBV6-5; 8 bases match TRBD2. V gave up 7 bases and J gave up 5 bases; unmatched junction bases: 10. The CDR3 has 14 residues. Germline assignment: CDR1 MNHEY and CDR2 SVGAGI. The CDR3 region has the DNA TGTGCCAGCACGACCGGGACTAGTACCCACGAGCAGTACTTC. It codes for CASTTGTSTHEQYF.

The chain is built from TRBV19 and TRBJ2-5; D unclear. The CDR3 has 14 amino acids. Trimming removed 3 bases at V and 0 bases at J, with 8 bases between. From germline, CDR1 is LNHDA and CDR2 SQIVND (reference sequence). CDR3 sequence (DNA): TGTGCCAGTAGTATGGAGTACCACCAAGAGACCCAGTACTTC. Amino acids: CASSMEYHQETQYF.

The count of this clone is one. The CDR3, as DNA: TGTGCCAGCAGATCGGGTACCGGGGAGCTGTTTTTT. As protein: CASRSGTGELFF. The chain couples TRBV9 to TRBJ2-2, with D uncertain. V lost 5 bases, J lost 5 bases, and 7 bases lay in between. The CDR3 length is 12 residues. Germline CDR1 SGDLS, CDR2 YYNGEE.

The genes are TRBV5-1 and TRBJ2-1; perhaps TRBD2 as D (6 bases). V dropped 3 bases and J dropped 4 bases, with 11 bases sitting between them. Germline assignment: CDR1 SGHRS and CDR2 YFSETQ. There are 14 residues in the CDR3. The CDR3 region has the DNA TGCGCCAGCAGCTCCGCGACTAGGTACAATGAGCAGTTCTTC. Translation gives CASSSATRYNEQFF. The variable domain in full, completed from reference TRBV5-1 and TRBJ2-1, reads KAGVTQTPRYLIKTRGQQVTLSCSPISGHRSVSWYQQTPGQGLQFLFEYFSETQRNKGNFPGRFSGRQFSNSRSEMNVSTLELGDSALYLCASSSATRYNEQFFGPGTRLTVL.

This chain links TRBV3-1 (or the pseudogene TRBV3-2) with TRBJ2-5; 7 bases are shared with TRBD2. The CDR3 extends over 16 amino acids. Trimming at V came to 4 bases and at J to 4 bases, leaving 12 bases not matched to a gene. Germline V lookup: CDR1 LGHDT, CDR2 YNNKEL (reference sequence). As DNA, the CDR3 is TGTGCCAGCAGCCGCGGGGGAGGGGACGTCAGAGAGACCCAGTACTTC. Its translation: CASSRGGGDVRETQYF.